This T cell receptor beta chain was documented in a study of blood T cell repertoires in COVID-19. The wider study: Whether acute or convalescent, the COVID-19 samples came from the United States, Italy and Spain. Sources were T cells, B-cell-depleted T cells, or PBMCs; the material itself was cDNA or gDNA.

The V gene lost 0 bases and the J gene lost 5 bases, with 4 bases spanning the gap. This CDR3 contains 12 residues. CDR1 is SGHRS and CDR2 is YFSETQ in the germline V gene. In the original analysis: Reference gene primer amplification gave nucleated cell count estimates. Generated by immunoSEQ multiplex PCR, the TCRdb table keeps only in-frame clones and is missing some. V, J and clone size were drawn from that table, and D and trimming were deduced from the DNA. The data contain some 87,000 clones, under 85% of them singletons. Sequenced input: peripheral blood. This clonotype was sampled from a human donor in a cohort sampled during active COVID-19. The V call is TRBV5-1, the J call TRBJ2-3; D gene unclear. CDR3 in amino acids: CASSLDLDTQYF. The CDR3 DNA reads TGCGCCAGCAGCTTGGATCTAGATACGCAGTATTTT.